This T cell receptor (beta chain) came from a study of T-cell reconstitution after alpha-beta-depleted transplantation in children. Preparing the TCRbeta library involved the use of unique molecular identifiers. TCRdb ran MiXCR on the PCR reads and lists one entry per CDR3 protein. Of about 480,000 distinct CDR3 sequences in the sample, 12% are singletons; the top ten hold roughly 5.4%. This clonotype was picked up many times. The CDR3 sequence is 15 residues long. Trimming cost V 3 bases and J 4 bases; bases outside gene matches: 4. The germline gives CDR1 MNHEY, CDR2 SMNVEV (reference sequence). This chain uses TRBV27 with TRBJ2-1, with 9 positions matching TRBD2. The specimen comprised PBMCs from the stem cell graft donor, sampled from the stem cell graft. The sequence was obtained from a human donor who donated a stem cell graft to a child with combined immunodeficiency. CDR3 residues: CASSFGSGSYNEQFF. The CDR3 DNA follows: TGTGCCAGCAGTTTTGGTAGCGGGAGTTACAATGAGCAGTTCTTC.